The rows below give T cell receptor beta chains drawn from one sample of a study of response to subunit inactivated influenza vaccine. A single record per CDR3 protein comes from TCRdb applying MiXCR to the RT-PCR reads. There are 500,000 to 700,000 distinct CDR3 sequences in the sample; roughly 25% occur only once, and under 3.5% lies in the top ten. These same records also appear under a second study, on T cells expressing NK-cell markers.

The sample in question was CD4+ T cells sorted from PBMCs, obtained roughly 12 days after vaccination. The receptors were gathered from a man aged 45-60 years who received an inactivated influenza vaccine. Each CDR3 is given with its conserved first and last residue. D genes are given only for firm matches. Size values are once, few and many counts, or a class for expanded clones, and some rows have none.

V	size	J	D	DNA	CDR3
TRBV6-5	many	TRBJ1-4	NA	TGTGCCAGCAGTTACAAGGGACGGACCTTCAATGAAAAACTGTTTTTT	CASSYKGRTFNEKLFF
TRBV27	few	TRBJ2-6	NA	TGTGCCAGCAGTCGCACTCAAGGGGCTGGGGCCAACGTCCTGACTTTC	CASSRTQGAGANVLTF
TRBV6-1	NA	TRBJ2-6	NA	TGTGCCAGCAGTGAAGGCGGTCTCTCTGGGGCCAACGTCCTGACTTTC	CASSEGGLSGANVLTF
TRBV2	few	TRBJ1-4	NA	TGTGCCAGCAGGAGGGCTGAAAAACTGTTTTTT	CASRRAEKLFF
TRBV4-3	few	TRBJ1-6	NA	TGCGCCAGCAGCCCTGATCAGGGTCATTCACCCCTCCACTTT	CASSPDQGHSPLHF
TRBV7-2	NA	TRBJ2-5	TRBD2	TGTGCCAGCAGCTTAATGGTTAGCGGGGGTGGAGAGACCCAGTACTTC	CASSLMVSGGGETQYF
TRBV6-1	few	TRBJ1-1	NA	TGTGCCAGCTTACAGGCGATGAACACTGAAGCTTTCTTT	CASLQAMNTEAFF
TRBV20-1	NA	TRBJ2-1	TRBD1	TGCAGTGCTAGCGGACAGGGGGCCTACAATGAGCAGTTCTTC	CSASGQGAYNEQFF
TRBV7-9	NA	TRBJ2-7	NA	TGTGCCAGCAGCTCAAGTAACGGGGCCTACGAGCACTACTTC	CASSSSNGAYEHYF
TRBV7-2	few	TRBJ2-3	NA	TGTGCCAGCAGCGTGAGCCTCATGGGAACAGATACGCAGTATTTT	CASSVSLMGTDTQYF
TRBV27	NA	TRBJ2-7	TRBD2	TGTGCCAGCAGATTAACTAGCGGGGCCTGGTACTTC	CASRLTSGAWYF
TRBV18	NA	TRBJ1-5	NA	TGTGCCAGCTCCCTTACAGGTTACAATCAGCCCCAGCATTTT	CASSLTGYNQPQHF
TRBV5-1	few	TRBJ2-3	NA	TGCGCCAGCAGCTTGTTATCACCTAGCACAGATACGCAGTATTTT	CASSLLSPSTDTQYF
TRBV10-3	few	TRBJ1-2	TRBD1	TGTGCCATCAGTGAGTCCCCCACAGGGGACTATGGCTACACCTTC	CAISESPTGDYGYTF
TRBV20-1	once	TRBJ1-2	NA	TGCAGTGCTAAGGACCTTAACTATGGCTACACCTTC	CSAKDLNYGYTF
TRBV5-6	NA	TRBJ1-2	TRBD1	TGTGCCAGCAGCTTGGTTGTGACAGGGGTGGCCTATGGCTACACCTTC	CASSLVVTGVAYGYTF
TRBV18	NA	TRBJ2-7	NA	TGTGCCAGCTCCGAAACGCAGGAGCGTGTTCCCTACGAGCAGTACTTC	CASSETQERVPYEQYF
TRBV2	few	TRBJ1-1	NA	TGTGCCAGCAGCGGGGGCCCTGAAGCTTTCTTT	CASSGGPEAFF
TRBV6-2/TRBV6-3	NA	TRBJ2-7	TRBD2	TGTGCCAGCAGGGCTAGCGGGTCCTACGAGCAGTACTTC	CASRASGSYEQYF
TRBV20-1	NA	TRBJ1-6	NA	TGCAGTGCTAGAGAGGCCTCAGGGAACTACTTTCCCACCAATTCACCCCTCCACTTT	CSAREASGNYFPTNSPLHF
TRBV7-2	few	TRBJ1-3	NA	TGTGCCAGCAGCCTCCTCGGACGGAAAAACTCTGGAAACACCATATATTTT	CASSLLGRKNSGNTIYF
TRBV7-2	NA	TRBJ2-7	NA	TGTGCCAGCAGCTTGCAGACCGCGAGGGCCTACGAGCAGTACTTC	CASSLQTARAYEQYF
TRBV7-8	NA	TRBJ2-7	NA	TGTGCCAGCAGCTTAGACGGACTATCAGTCGTCCTACCTTCCTACGAGCAGTACTTC	CASSLDGLSVVLPSYEQYF
TRBV19	NA	TRBJ2-7	NA	TGTGCCAGTAGTATGGACAGCCGAACCTACGAGCAGTACTTC	CASSMDSRTYEQYF
TRBV11-2	few	TRBJ2-7	TRBD2	TGTGCCAGCAGCTCAGGACCGGGACTAGCGGGAGATTTCTACGAGCAGTACTTC	CASSSGPGLAGDFYEQYF
TRBV9	few	TRBJ2-1	NA	TGTGCCAGCAGCGTGGGAGGGGGCACCACCCCCAATGAGCAGTTCTTC	CASSVGGGTTPNEQFF
TRBV7-9	few	TRBJ2-1	NA	TGTGCCAGCAGCTTAGCCTGGCAGACGAATGAGCAGTTCTTC	CASSLAWQTNEQFF
TRBV10-1	many	TRBJ2-3	NA	TGCGCCAGCAGTGAGAGGACAGCTAGCACAGATACGCAGTATTTT	CASSERTASTDTQYF
TRBV29-1	few	TRBJ1-4	TRBD1	TGCAGCGTCCAGGGGGGAGTAGGGGAAAAACTGTTTTTT	CSVQGGVGEKLFF
TRBV29-1	NA	TRBJ1-2	TRBD1	TGCAGCGTTGAAGGGGGGACAGGGAACAATGGCTACACCTTC	CSVEGGTGNNGYTF
TRBV6-1	NA	TRBJ2-1	TRBD1	TGTGCCAGCAGCGCCCTCGGACAGGGGGCTGGGGGTGAGCAGTTCTTC	CASSALGQGAGGEQFF
TRBV20-1	NA	TRBJ2-4	TRBD2	TGCAGTGCTAGAGGACTAGCCGTAGCCAAAAACATTCAGTACTTC	CSARGLAVAKNIQYF
TRBV12-3/TRBV12-4	NA	TRBJ1-6	NA	TGTGCCAGCAAGCAGGAGAGCTCCTATAATTCACCCCTCCACTTT	CASKQESSYNSPLHF
TRBV18	NA	TRBJ2-1	NA	TGTGCCAGCTCACCAGTCACTCCCTATGAGCAGTTCTTC	CASSPVTPYEQFF
TRBV19	once	TRBJ2-4	NA	TGTGCCAGTAGTCCCCAGGGTCCGGGGAACATTCAGTACTTC	CASSPQGPGNIQYF
TRBV7-2	NA	TRBJ2-7	NA	TGTGCCAGCAGCTCCAGGGACCGAACCTACGAGCAGTACTTC	CASSSRDRTYEQYF
TRBV6-4	few	TRBJ2-7	TRBD1	TGTGCCAGCAGCATCGGGACAGGGGGCGAGCAGTACTTC	CASSIGTGGEQYF